These T cell receptor beta chains were read from a single sample in a study of blood T cell repertoires in COVID-19. Assay used: immunoSEQ multiplex PCR; TCRdb lists only in-frame clones, some missing. Among some 150,000 clones listed, approximately 88% were seen once. Sequencing input: peripheral blood. These TCRs come from a human donor in a cohort sampled during active COVID-19. Each CDR3 is given with its conserved first and last residue. A D gene is named only where the DNA matches it firmly. Size values are once, few and many counts, or a class for expanded clones, and some rows have none.

clone size	V gene	J gene	D gene	CDR3 protein	CDR3 DNA
NA	TRBV19	TRBJ1-1	NA	CASSQAQGSWNTEAFF	TGTGCCAGTAGTCAGGCCCAGGGGAGTTGGAACACTGAAGCTTTCTTT
NA	TRBV7-2	TRBJ2-7	TRBD2	CASSLSASGAYEQYF	TGTGCCAGCAGCTTAAGTGCTAGCGGGGCCTACGAGCAGTACTTC
NA	TRBV19	TRBJ1-5	TRBD1	CASSAQTGPRNQPQHF	TGTGCCAGTAGTGCCCAGACAGGGCCGCGCAATCAGCCCCAGCATTTT
once	TRBV25-1	TRBJ2-5	NA	CASSEYGEEAGETQYF	TGTGCCAGCAGTGAATACGGGGAGGAGGCGGGGGAGACCCAGTACTTC
NA	TRBV19	TRBJ2-3	TRBD2	CASSHDGAGGTDTQYF	TGTGCCAGTAGTCACGATGGAGCGGGAGGCACAGATACGCAGTATTTT
NA	TRBV21-1	TRBJ2-4	NA	CASSRGQPQAKNIQYF	TGTGCCAGCAGCAGGGGGCAGCCCCAAGCCAAAAACATTCAGTACTTC
NA	TRBV18	TRBJ2-1	TRBD1	CASSLDRDAHNEQFF	TGTGCCAGCTCACTTGACAGGGATGCCCACAATGAGCAGTTCTTC
NA	TRBV6-5	TRBJ2-1	TRBD2	CASSFKGGRAYEQFF	TGTGCCAGCAGTTTTAAAGGCGGGAGGGCTTATGAGCAGTTCTTC
NA	TRBV7-3	TRBJ2-2	NA	CASRQGTGELFF	TGTGCCAGCAGGCAGGGCACCGGGGAGCTGTTTTTT
NA	TRBV7-7	TRBJ2-2	TRBD2	CASSGLAGTVGGAGELFF	TGTGCTAGCAGCGGACTAGCGGGTACGGTGGGGGGGGCCGGGGAGCTGTTTTTT
few	TRBV11-2	TRBJ1-2	NA	CASSLTAGDYGYTF	TGTGCCAGCAGCTTAACAGCAGGCGACTATGGCTACACCTTC
NA	TRBV5-6	TRBJ2-7	NA	CASSPQWGGEKYEQYF	TGTGCCAGCAGCCCCCAATGGGGGGGCGAGAAGTACGAGCAGTACTTC
NA	TRBV12-3/TRBV12-4	TRBJ2-1	TRBD1	CASGTGGDEQFF	TGTGCCAGCGGAACAGGGGGAGACGAGCAGTTCTTC
NA	TRBV5-4	TRBJ2-7	TRBD2	CASSASLAGEYEQYF	TGTGCCAGCAGCGCCTCACTAGCGGGGGAGTACGAGCAGTACTTC
NA	TRBV5-4	TRBJ2-3	TRBD2	CASSLIGLAGGRTDTQYF	TGTGCCAGCAGCTTGATCGGCCTAGCGGGAGGCCGCACAGATACGCAGTATTTT
NA	TRBV11-2	TRBJ2-5	TRBD2	CASSFPGRDLVQETQYF	TGTGCCAGCAGCTTTCCAGGGAGGGACTTGGTCCAAGAGACCCAGTACTTC
once	TRBV27	TRBJ2-7	NA	CASSSGTSYEQYF	TGTGCCAGCAGTTCCGGGACAAGCTACGAGCAGTACTTC
NA	TRBV7-9	TRBJ2-5	TRBD2	CASSLTSGMQETQYF	TGTGCCAGCAGCTTAACTAGCGGTATGCAAGAGACCCAGTACTTC
NA	TRBV28	TRBJ1-4	NA	CASREPWSEKLFF	TGTGCCAGTCGGGAGCCCTGGAGTGAAAAACTGTTTTTT
NA	TRBV5-4	TRBJ2-4	TRBD1	CASSSLQGGKNIQYF	TGTGCCAGCAGCTCTCTACAGGGGGGCAAAAACATTCAGTACTTC
NA	TRBV7-9	TRBJ1-3	NA	CASSLGGSGNTIYF	TGTGCCAGCAGCTTAGGAGGATCGGGAAACACCATATATTTT
NA	TRBV9	TRBJ2-5	TRBD2	CASSPRGGRETQYF	TGTGCCAGCAGCCCCCGGGGGGGCCGGGAGACCCAGTACTTC
NA	TRBV7-9	TRBJ2-2	NA	CASSSFQGSGELFF	TGTGCCAGCAGCTCATTTCAGGGATCCGGGGAGCTGTTTTTT
NA	TRBV9	TRBJ1-2	TRBD1	CASSVGGTGSGYTF	TGTGCCAGCAGCGTAGGCGGGACAGGTAGTGGCTACACCTTC
NA	TRBV5-6	TRBJ2-6	NA	CASSLRMAGANVLTF	TGTGCCAGCAGCCTCAGGATGGCTGGGGCCAACGTCCTGACTTTC
NA	TRBV4-2	TRBJ2-6	TRBD2	CASSQDPQRLAGVSGANVLTF	TGTGCCAGCAGCCAAGATCCCCAGAGACTAGCGGGAGTCTCTGGGGCCAACGTCCTGACTTTC
NA	TRBV4-1	TRBJ2-4	TRBD1	CASSHNWEPDRGAKNIQYF	TGCGCCAGCAGCCATAATTGGGAGCCGGACAGGGGGGCCAAAAACATTCAGTACTTC
NA	TRBV6-5	TRBJ1-1	NA	CASSDGGGMNTEAFF	TGTGCCAGCAGCGACGGGGGAGGGATGAACACTGAAGCTTTCTTT
NA	TRBV7-3	TRBJ2-1	TRBD2	CASSPMGLANEQFF	TGTGCCAGCAGCCCGATGGGACTAGCGAATGAGCAGTTCTTC
NA	TRBV3-1/TRBV3-2	TRBJ2-4	NA	CASSHNGLAKNIQYF	TGTGCCAGCAGCCATAATGGACTAGCCAAAAACATTCAGTACTTC
NA	TRBV28	TRBJ2-7	TRBD2	CASSPTSGALYEQYF	TGTGCCAGCAGCCCAACTAGCGGGGCTTTATACGAGCAGTACTTC
once	TRBV9	TRBJ2-1	TRBD2	CASSVASGASGIEQFF	TGTGCCAGCAGCGTAGCTAGTGGGGCTAGCGGGATTGAGCAGTTCTTC
NA	TRBV19	TRBJ1-5	NA	CASTDGGQPQHF	TGTGCCAGTACTGATGGGGGGCAGCCCCAGCATTTT
NA	TRBV27	TRBJ1-5	NA	CASSRTPDTSNQPQHF	TGTGCCAGCAGCCGGACCCCGGACACTAGCAATCAGCCCCAGCATTTT
once	TRBV28	TRBJ1-1	TRBD1	CASRSPGQGNTEAFF	TGTGCCAGCAGATCTCCGGGACAGGGGAACACTGAAGCTTTCTTT
NA	TRBV24-1	TRBJ2-7	TRBD2	CATSDGGAGAYEQYF	TGTGCCACCAGTGACGGGGGGGCGGGGGCCTACGAGCAGTACTTC
few	TRBV5-1	TRBJ1-2	NA	CASSPVYSQSNYGYTF	TGCGCCAGCAGCCCGGTTTACAGTCAATCTAACTATGGCTACACCTTC
NA	TRBV19	TRBJ2-1	TRBD1	CASSKSYRGSVWGEQFF	TGTGCCAGTAGTAAAAGCTACAGGGGGTCGGTTTGGGGTGAGCAGTTCTTC
NA	TRBV19	TRBJ1-5	NA	CASSSPQSHQPQHF	TGTGCCAGTAGTTCTCCACAGAGCCATCAGCCCCAGCATTTT
NA	TRBV6-1	TRBJ1-1	NA	CASSEVAEAFF	TGTGCCAGCAGTGAAGTCGCTGAAGCTTTCTTT
NA	TRBV19	TRBJ2-3	TRBD2	CASTPPSMAGAGGAQYF	TGTGCCAGTACCCCACCTTCCATGGCGGGGGCCGGGGGGGCGCAGTATTTT
NA	TRBV12-3/TRBV12-4	TRBJ1-2	TRBD1	CASSQGQNYGYTF	TGTGCCAGCAGCCAGGGACAGAACTATGGCTACACCTTC
NA	TRBV28	TRBJ1-6	NA	CASSLPDYNSPLHF	TGTGCCAGCAGTTTGCCAGACTATAATTCACCCCTCCACTTT